This is a list of T cell receptor beta chains from one sample in a study of blood T cell repertoires in COVID-19. Measured with immunoSEQ multiplex PCR; TCRdb has only the in-frame clones, and not every one. The sample includes under 300,000 clones, approximately 80% of them seen just once. Sequenced sample: peripheral blood. All receptors derive from a woman older than 75 with active or convalescent COVID-19. CDR3s include the opening cysteine and the closing phenylalanine or tryptophan. Fields, in order: V gene, J gene, CDR3 protein.

TRBV6-4	TRBJ1-2	CASRQTGTGFGYTF
TRBV28	TRBJ1-2	CATPLPGGYGYTF
TRBV6-5	TRBJ1-3	CASSSQGGNTIYF
TRBV27	TRBJ1-2	CASSYNSNYGYTF
TRBV7-9	TRBJ2-7	CASSLTGTYEQYF
TRBV4-2	TRBJ1-2	CASSQAAPGDGYTF
TRBV29-1	TRBJ1-6	CSVGDRYGSPLHF
TRBV5-1	TRBJ1-1	CASSERQGVVEAFF
TRBV19	TRBJ1-6	CASSSGVQSPLHF
TRBV28	TRBJ2-6	CASSPGKRLISSGANVLTF
TRBV7-2	TRBJ2-7	CASSSLLAAFAYEQYF
TRBV28	TRBJ1-4	CASSFLLTGQGATRTNEKLFF
TRBV27	TRBJ1-4	CASSPTWFARNEKLFF
TRBV27	TRBJ1-2	CASSLNRGNYGYTF
TRBV3-1/TRBV3-2	TRBJ1-1	CASSQGDRAAEAFF
TRBV6-6	TRBJ2-7	CASSYSGGAFYEQYF
TRBV5-1	TRBJ1-2	CASSLDRNYGYTF
TRBV6-5	TRBJ1-3	CASKQDGVSGNTIYF
TRBV18	TRBJ1-5	CASSPGRKDQPQHF
TRBV28	TRBJ2-1	CASSFRRLAGQEQFF
TRBV6-6	TRBJ1-6	CASGMGDRGPLHF
TRBV12-1	TRBJ1-5	CASSCSGTGDRRNQPQHF
TRBV27	TRBJ1-4	CASSFAASGVKLFF
TRBV29-1	TRBJ1-3	CSVVSDRVQVGGNTIYF
TRBV7-2	TRBJ2-1	CASSFFAGAGNNEQFF
TRBV28	TRBJ1-5	CASSAVYSNQPQHF
TRBV2	TRBJ1-5	CASSEGQGAASNQPQHF
TRBV5-8	TRBJ1-2	CASSLGEQGALGYTF
TRBV11-2	TRBJ2-5	CASSLNFGGRETQYF
TRBV12-3/TRBV12-4	TRBJ2-2	CASSLVGGGELFF
TRBV5-1	TRBJ2-5	CASSVLATGEQETQYF
TRBV5-1	TRBJ2-7	CASSVDRAYEQYF
TRBV9	TRBJ1-2	CASSVYPGGGYTF
TRBV19	TRBJ1-6	CASTTTVGVRNSPLHF
TRBV9	TRBJ1-2	CASSVDPNYGYTF
TRBV5-1	TRBJ2-7	CASSLGRELEQYF
TRBV18	TRBJ1-1	CASSPSQGWASEAFF
TRBV12-3/TRBV12-4	TRBJ1-2	CASSYRSGYTF
TRBV27	TRBJ1-1	CASSWTAITEAFF
TRBV29-1	TRBJ1-2	CSVEGSGTGEHGYTF
TRBV6-5	TRBJ2-1	CASSRGTSGNNEQFF
TRBV2	TRBJ1-4	CASRIAGTENEKLFF
TRBV3-1/TRBV3-2	TRBJ2-7	CASSSRDREVHEQYF
TRBV5-1	TRBJ1-2	CASSSGGSNYGYTF
TRBV15	TRBJ1-1	CATSRGTGLGDTEAFF
TRBV27	TRBJ2-3	CASSVGRTTDTQYF
TRBV5-5	TRBJ1-1	CASSQGHMNTEAFF
TRBV19	TRBJ1-2	CASRYDTPYGYTF
TRBV4-1	TRBJ2-7	CASSQDRPAGGEQYF
TRBV6-5	TRBJ1-1	CASSPGGQMNTEAFF